Following are 2 T cell receptor beta chains from one sample sequenced in a study of T-cell memory formation after mild COVID-19. In TCRdb, the 5' RACE reads were re-called with MiXCR into one record per CDR3 protein. The repertoire consists of about 130,000 distinct CDR3 sequences, with less than 6.5% occurring once and the leading ten covering approximately 2.3%. The sequenced material came from PBMCs or a T cell subset sorted from them (not recorded which). These TCRs come from an adult woman who had mild COVID-19 (a few samples of this study predate the infection). Cell type and time point are not known.

This clonotype has at least ten counts. The V and J genes are TRBV29-1 and TRBJ1-4; unclear D gene. Per the germline V gene, CDR1 is SQVTM and CDR2 is ANQGSEA. V lost 4 bases, J lost 10 bases, and 13 bases lay in between. This CDR3 has 12 residues. CDR3 DNA: TGCAGCGTTGTAGGCACCTCGGCAAAACTGTTTTTT. Translated: CSVVGTSAKLFF.

This chain joins TRBV7-9 and TRBJ1-2; D is unresolved. The V gene lost 0 bases and the J gene lost 8 bases, with 13 bases spanning the gap. This CDR3 contains 14 residues. Germline V lookup: CDR1 SEHNR, CDR2 FQNEAQ (reference sequence). The CDR3 sequence is CASSLARGSRGYTF. The CDR3 nucleotides read TGTGCCAGCAGCTTAGCGAGAGGGAGTCGAGGCTACACCTTC.